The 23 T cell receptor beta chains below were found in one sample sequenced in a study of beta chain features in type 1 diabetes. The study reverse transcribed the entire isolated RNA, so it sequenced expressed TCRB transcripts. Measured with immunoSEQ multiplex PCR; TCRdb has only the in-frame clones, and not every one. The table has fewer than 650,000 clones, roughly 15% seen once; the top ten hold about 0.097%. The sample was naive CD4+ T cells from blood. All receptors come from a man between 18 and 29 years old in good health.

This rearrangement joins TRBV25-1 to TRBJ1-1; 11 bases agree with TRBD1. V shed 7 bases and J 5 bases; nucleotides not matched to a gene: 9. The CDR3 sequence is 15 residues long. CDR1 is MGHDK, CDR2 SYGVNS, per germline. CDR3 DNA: TGTGCCAGCACCAGGACAGGGGGCGCGCAAACTGAAGCTTTCTTT. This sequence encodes CASTRTGGAQTEAFF. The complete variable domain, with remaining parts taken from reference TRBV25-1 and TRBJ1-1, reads EADIYQTPRYLVIGTGKKITLECSQTMGHDKMYWYQQDPGMELHLIHYSYGVNSTEKGDLSSESTVSRIRTEHFPLTLESARPSHTSQYLCASTRTGGAQTEAFFGQGTRLTVV.

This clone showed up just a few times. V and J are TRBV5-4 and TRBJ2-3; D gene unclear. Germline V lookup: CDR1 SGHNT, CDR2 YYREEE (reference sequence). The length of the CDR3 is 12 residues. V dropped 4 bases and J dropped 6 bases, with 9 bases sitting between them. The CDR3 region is CASSPLGDTQYF. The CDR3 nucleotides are TGTGCCAGCAGCCCACTGGGCGATACGCAGTATTTT.

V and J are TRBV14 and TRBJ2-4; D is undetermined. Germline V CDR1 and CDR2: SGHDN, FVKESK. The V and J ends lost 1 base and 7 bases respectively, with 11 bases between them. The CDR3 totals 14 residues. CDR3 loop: CASSQGEGWNIQYF. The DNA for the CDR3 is TGTGCCAGCAGCCAAGGAGAAGGGTGGAACATTCAGTACTTC.

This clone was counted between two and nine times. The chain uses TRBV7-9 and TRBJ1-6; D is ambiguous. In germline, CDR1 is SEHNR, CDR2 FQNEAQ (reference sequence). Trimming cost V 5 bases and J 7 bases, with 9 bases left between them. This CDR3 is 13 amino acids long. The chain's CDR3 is CASSPRLNSPLHF. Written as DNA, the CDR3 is TGTGCCAGCAGCCCCCGATTAAATTCACCCCTCCACTTT.

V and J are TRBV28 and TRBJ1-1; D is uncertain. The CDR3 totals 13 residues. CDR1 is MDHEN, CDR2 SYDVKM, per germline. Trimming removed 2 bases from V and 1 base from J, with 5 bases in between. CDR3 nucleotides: TGTGCCAGCAGTTTAAACAGGAACACTGAAGCTTTCTTT. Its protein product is CASSLNRNTEAFF.

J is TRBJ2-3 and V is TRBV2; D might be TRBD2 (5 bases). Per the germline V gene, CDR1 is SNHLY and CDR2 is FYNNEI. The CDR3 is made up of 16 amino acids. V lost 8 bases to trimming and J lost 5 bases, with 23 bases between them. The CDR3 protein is CASVRRVGLRGDTQYF. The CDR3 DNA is TGTGCCAGCGTAAGGCGGGTAGGATTGAGAGGAGATACGCAGTATTTT.

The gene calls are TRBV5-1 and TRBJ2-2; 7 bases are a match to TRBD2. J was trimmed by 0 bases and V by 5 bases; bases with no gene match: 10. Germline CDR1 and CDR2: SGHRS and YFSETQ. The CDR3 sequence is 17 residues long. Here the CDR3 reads CASRTSALLANTGELFF. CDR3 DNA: TGCGCCAGCAGAACTAGCGCTCTACTCGCGAACACCGGGGAGCTGTTTTTT.

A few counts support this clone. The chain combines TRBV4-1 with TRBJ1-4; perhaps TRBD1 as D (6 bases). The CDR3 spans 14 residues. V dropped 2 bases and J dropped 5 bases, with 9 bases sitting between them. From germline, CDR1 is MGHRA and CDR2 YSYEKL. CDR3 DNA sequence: TGCGCCAGCAGCCAAAAGGGGGGCAATGAAAAACTGTTTTTT. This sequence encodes CASSQKGGNEKLFF.

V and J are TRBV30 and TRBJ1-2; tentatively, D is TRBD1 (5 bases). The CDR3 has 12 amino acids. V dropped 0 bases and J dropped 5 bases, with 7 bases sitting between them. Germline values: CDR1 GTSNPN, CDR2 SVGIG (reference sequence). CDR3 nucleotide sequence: TGTGCCTGGAGTGTGGGGCCATATGGCTACACCTTC. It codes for CAWSVGPYGYTF. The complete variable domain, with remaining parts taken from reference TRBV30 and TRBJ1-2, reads SQTIHQWPATLVQPVGSPLSLECTVEGTSNPNLYWYRQAAGRGLQLLFYSVGIGQISSEVPQNLSASRPQDRQFILSSKKLLLSDSGFYLCAWSVGPYGYTFGSGTRLTVV.

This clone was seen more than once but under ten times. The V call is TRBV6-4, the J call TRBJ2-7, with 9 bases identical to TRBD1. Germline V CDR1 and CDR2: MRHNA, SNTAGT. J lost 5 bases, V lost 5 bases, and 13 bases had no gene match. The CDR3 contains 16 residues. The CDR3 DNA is TGTGCCAGCAGTCCCCGAGAGACAGGGGGTCGGGACGAGCAGTACTTC. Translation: CASSPRETGGRDEQYF.

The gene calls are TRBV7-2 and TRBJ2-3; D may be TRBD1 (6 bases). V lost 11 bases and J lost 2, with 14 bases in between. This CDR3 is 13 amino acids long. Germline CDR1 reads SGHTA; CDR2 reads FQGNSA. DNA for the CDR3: TGTGCCTCCCAGGGGCAGTTCACAGATACGCAGTATTTT. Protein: CASQGQFTDTQYF.

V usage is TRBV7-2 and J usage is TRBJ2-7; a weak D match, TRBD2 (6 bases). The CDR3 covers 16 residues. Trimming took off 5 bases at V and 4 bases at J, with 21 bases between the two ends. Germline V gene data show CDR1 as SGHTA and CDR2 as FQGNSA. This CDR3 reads CASSQDLRKSGYEQYF. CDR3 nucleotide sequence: TGTGCCAGCAGCCAAGATCTCAGGAAAAGCGGGTACGAGCAGTACTTC.

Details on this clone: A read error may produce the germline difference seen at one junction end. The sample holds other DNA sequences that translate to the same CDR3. CDR3 DNA: TGCGCCAGCAGTTTGGGACAGGTATACGAGCAGTACTTC. Its translation: CASSLGQVYEQYF. The chain joins TRBV5-1 to TRBJ2-7; 8 nucleotides match TRBD1. The CDR3 is made up of 13 amino acids. The germline CDR1 and CDR2 sequences are SGHRS and YFSETQ.

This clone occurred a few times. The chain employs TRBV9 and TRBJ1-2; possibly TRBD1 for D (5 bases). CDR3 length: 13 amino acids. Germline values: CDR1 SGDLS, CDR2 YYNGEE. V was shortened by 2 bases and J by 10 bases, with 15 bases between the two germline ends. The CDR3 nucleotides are TGTGCCAGCAGCGTCCACACACAGGCAGACTACACCTTC. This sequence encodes CASSVHTQADYTF.

CDR3 in DNA: TGTGCCAGCAGCCAAGCCGGGACAGACTACAATGAGCAGTTCTTC. This encodes CASSQAGTDYNEQFF. The chain links TRBV4-2 to TRBJ2-1, with 7 nucleotides matching TRBD1. The V segment lost 1 base and the J segment 3 bases; nucleotides outside the gene matches: 3. This CDR3 region has 15 residues. Germline CDR1 and CDR2: LGHNA and YNFKEQ.

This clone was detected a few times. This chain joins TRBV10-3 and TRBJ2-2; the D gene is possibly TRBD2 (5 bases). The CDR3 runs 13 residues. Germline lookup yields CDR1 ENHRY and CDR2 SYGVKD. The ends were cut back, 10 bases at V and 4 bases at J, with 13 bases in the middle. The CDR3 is CATTKEGTGELFF. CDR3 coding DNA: TGTGCCACGACTAAGGAAGGCACCGGGGAGCTGTTTTTT.

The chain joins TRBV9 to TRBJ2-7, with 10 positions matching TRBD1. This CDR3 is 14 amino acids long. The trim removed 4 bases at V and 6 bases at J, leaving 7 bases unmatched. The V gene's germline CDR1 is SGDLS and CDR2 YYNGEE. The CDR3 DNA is TGTGCCAGCAGCACGGGACAGGGGACAGCCGAGCAGTACTTC. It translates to CASSTGQGTAEQYF.

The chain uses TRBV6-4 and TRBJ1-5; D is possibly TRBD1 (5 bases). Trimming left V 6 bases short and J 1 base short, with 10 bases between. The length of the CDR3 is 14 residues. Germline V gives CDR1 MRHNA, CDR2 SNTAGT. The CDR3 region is CASRRRASNQPQHF. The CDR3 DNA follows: TGTGCCAGCAGACGCAGGGCGAGCAATCAGCCCCAGCATTTT.

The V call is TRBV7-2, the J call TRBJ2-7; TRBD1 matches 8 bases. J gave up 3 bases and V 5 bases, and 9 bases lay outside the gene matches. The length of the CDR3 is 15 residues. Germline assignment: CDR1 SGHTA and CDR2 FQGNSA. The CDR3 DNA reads TGTGCCAGCAGCCTTACCGGGACAGGACGCTACGAGCAGTACTTC. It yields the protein CASSLTGTGRYEQYF.

The CDR3 DNA reads as TGTGCCAGCAGTTTAGGTCGGGGCTTAAACAATGAGCAGTTCTTC. Translated: CASSLGRGLNNEQFF. The chain combines TRBV28 with TRBJ2-1; D is perhaps TRBD1 or TRBD2 (5 bases each). Germline values: CDR1 MDHEN, CDR2 SYDVKM. The CDR3 consists of 15 residues. V was trimmed by 2 bases and J by 5 bases, leaving 13 bases between them.

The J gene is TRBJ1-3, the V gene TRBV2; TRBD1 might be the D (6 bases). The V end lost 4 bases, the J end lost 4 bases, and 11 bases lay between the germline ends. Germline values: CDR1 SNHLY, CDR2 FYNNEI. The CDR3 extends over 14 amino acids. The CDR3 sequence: CASSALQGGNTIYF. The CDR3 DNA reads TGTGCCAGCAGTGCGCTACAGGGCGGAAACACCATATATTTT.

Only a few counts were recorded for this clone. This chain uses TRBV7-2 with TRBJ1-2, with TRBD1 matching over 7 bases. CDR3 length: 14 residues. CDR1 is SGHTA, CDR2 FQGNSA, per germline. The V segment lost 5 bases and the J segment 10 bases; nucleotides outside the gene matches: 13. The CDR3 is CASSPHGRGQYYTF. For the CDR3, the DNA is TGTGCCAGCAGCCCCCATGGCCGGGGACAGTACTACACCTTC. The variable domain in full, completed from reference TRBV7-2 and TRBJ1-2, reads GAGVSQSPSNKVTEKGKDVELRCDPISGHTALYWYRQSLGQGLEFLIYFQGNSAPDKSGLPSDRFSAERTGGSVSTLTIQRTQQEDSAVYLCASSPHGRGQYYTFGSGTRLTVV.

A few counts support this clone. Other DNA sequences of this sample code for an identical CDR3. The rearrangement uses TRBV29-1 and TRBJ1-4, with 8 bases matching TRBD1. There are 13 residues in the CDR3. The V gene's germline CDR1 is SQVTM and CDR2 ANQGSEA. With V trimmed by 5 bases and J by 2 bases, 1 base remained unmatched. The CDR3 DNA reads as TGCAGCGTTCAGGGGGCGACTAATGAAAAACTGTTTTTT. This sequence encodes CSVQGATNEKLFF.